This record covers a single T cell receptor beta chain. Sequencing was performed with immunoSEQ multiplex PCR; in TCRdb, only in-frame clones are kept and a portion is missing. This sample yields more than 8,500 clones, of which about 90% are seen a single time; 9% to 15% belongs to the top ten. The data stem from a study of chemoradiotherapy in HPV16-positive cancers. Germline trimming cut 4 bases from V and 6 bases from J; bases unmatched to any gene: 14. The CDR3 contains 16 residues. CDR1 and CDR2 (germline): SGHVS, FQNEAQ. Here the sequenced sample was blood, taken from a patient who underwent chemoradiotherapy. The clonotype comes from a human donor with HPV-associated anogenital cancer. This rearrangement joins TRBV7-8 to TRBJ1-2; 7 positions match TRBD1. The DNA for the CDR3 is TGTGCCAGCAGCTGGCGACAGGGTAGTTTGGTTGATGGCTACACCTTC. It encodes CASSWRQGSLVDGYTF.